Here is one T cell receptor beta chain with its context. Its antigen is unidentified. This record comes from a study of CD8 T cells in ankylosing spondylitis. Study-level points and caveats: The clones that were linked to disease were reported to be significantly enriched in matched synovial fluid samples from ankylosing spondylitis patients. Disease-linked clones displayed a CD8+ phenotype and appeared relatively rarely in peripheral blood. There was a TCR beta motif, made of eight highly homologous variants, that appeared characteristic of ankylosing spondylitis blood.

Each CDR3 protein gets one entry after TCRdb re-called the 5' RACE reads with MiXCR. Of 400,000 to 450,000 distinct CDR3 sequences detected, over 15% appear once; the ten largest clones hold over 0.9%. The CDR3 runs 15 residues. Unmatched junction bases numbered 6, after V lost 4 bases and J lost 2 bases. Germline V gives CDR1 SGHRS, CDR2 YFSETQ. The clonotype originates from a male donor with ankylosing spondylitis. V usage is TRBV5-1 and J usage is TRBJ2-7; 10 positions agree with TRBD2. The sequenced sample consisted of blood, either unsorted or a sorted T cell fraction (not recorded which). The CDR3 nucleotides are TGCGCCAGCAGCGTAACTAGCGGGACTACCTACGAGCAGTACTTC. Translating gives CASSVTSGTTYEQYF.